The 14 T cell receptor beta chains presented below share a single source sample, sequenced in a study of CD8+ T cells in alopecia areata. Investigators isolated RNA and reverse transcribed it into cDNA to act as the sequencing template. Produced via immunoSEQ multiplex PCR; TCRdb's table is partial and in-frame only. Among 90,000 to 150,000 clones listed, 50% to 55% were seen once. Treatment meaning: oral pan-JAK inhibitor, 5-10 mg twice daily. Here the sequenced sample was CD4+ T cells sorted from blood, taken at week 4, from a patient treated with tofacitinib. The origin of the receptors is a human donor with alopecia areata.

This clone was recorded a few times. This chain connects TRBV30 to TRBJ2-5; D is perhaps TRBD2 (5 bases). Germline V lookup: CDR1 GTSNPN, CDR2 SVGIG (reference sequence). The CDR3 spans 14 residues. Trimming stripped 0 bases from V and 3 bases from J, with 11 bases between. CDR3 nucleotides: TGTGCCTGGAGTGTAACACTAGTCAAAGAGACCCAGTACTTC. Translating gives CAWSVTLVKETQYF.

This clone came up a few times. This rearrangement joins TRBV30 to TRBJ2-5, with unresolved D. V lost 1 base and J 5 bases, leaving 11 bases between the germline ends. The germline CDR1 and CDR2 sequences are GTSNPN and SVGIG (reference sequence). This CDR3 contains 13 residues. This CDR3 reads CAWSGRARETQYF. In nucleotides, the CDR3 is TGTGCCTGGAGTGGTAGGGCCAGGGAGACCCAGTACTTC.

This clone was observed a handful of times. This chain uses TRBV19 with TRBJ1-5, with a tentative D call TRBD1 (6 bases). This CDR3 comprises 13 residues. Trimming removed 5 bases at V and 4 bases at J, with 9 bases between. The germline gives CDR1 LNHDA, CDR2 SQIVND (reference sequence). The CDR3 region has the DNA TGTGCCAGTAGTGGACAGATTAATCAGCCCCAGCATTTT. Translating gives CASSGQINQPQHF.

The chain uses TRBV10-1 and TRBJ1-2; D gene uncertain. Per the germline V gene, CDR1 is WNHNN and CDR2 is SYGVQD (reference sequence). The V end was cut by 7 bases, the J end by 1 base, with 7 bases between. The CDR3 totals 12 residues. This chain's CDR3 is CASIPFNYGYTF. CDR3 bases: TGCGCCAGCATACCTTTTAACTATGGCTACACCTTC.

This clone was seen only a few times. The V call is TRBV29-1, the J call TRBJ2-5; D possibly uses TRBD1 or TRBD2 (5 bases each). V lost 3 bases, J lost 3 bases, and 14 bases lay in between. Germline-derived CDR1 and CDR2 are SQVTM and ANQGSEA. This CDR3 spans 14 amino acids. CDR3 loop: CSVDGTLTKETQYF. CDR3 DNA sequence: TGCAGCGTTGACGGGACCCTTACCAAAGAGACCCAGTACTTC.

The rearrangement links TRBV27 to TRBJ2-3; a weak D match, TRBD2 (6 bases). The CDR3 is made up of 14 amino acids. CDR1 is MNHEY, CDR2 SMNVEV, per germline (reference sequence). V dropped 7 bases and J dropped 5 bases, with 16 bases sitting between them. CDR3 bases: TGTGCCAGCACCGACTCCGGGGGAAAAGATACGCAGTATTTT. This sequence encodes CASTDSGGKDTQYF.

The chain combines TRBV7-2 with TRBJ2-3, with a weak D call TRBD1 (7 bases). Per the germline V gene, CDR1 is SGHTA and CDR2 is FQGNSA. The CDR3 loop spans 13 amino acids. With 5 bases removed from V and 14 bases from J, the gap between germline ends came to 20 bases. The CDR3, as DNA: TGTGCCAGCAGCATCAAGGGGGGACAGTTTCGGTATTTT. As protein: CASSIKGGQFRYF. Combining the CDR3 with reference TRBV7-2 and TRBJ2-3 gives the whole variable domain GAGVSQSPSNKVTEKGKDVELRCDPISGHTALYWYRQSLGQGLEFLIYFQGNSAPDKSGLPSDRFSAERTGGSVSTLTIQRTQQEDSAVYLCASSIKGGQFRYFGPGTRLTVL.

This rearrangement joins TRBV6-1 to TRBJ1-5; weak D call: TRBD1 (6 bases). V dropped 1 base and J dropped 7 bases, with 23 bases sitting between them. The germline CDR1 and CDR2 sequences are MNHNS and SASEGT. There are 18 residues in the CDR3. The CDR3 reads CASSEDEVGQLVNQPQHF. CDR3 nucleotide sequence: TGTGCCAGCAGTGAAGACGAGGTAGGACAGCTCGTCAACCAGCCCCAGCATTTT.

The rearrangement links TRBV29-1 to TRBJ1-4, with TRBD1 matching over 10 bases. CDR3 length equals 13 residues. J gave up 7 bases and V 4 bases, and 3 bases lay outside the gene matches. The germline gives CDR1 SQVTM, CDR2 ANQGSEA. CDR3 in DNA: TGCAGCGTTGTTGGACAGGGGGGTGAAAAACTGTTTTTT. It translates to CSVVGQGGEKLFF.

This clone was seen only a few times. This chain joins TRBV30 and TRBJ1-1; D gene unclear. This CDR3 contains 11 residues. Germline CDR1 GTSNPN, CDR2 SVGIG (reference sequence). Trimming stripped 2 bases from V and 8 bases from J, with 9 bases between. CDR3 nucleotides: TGTGCCTGGAGTTGGGCCGCAGAAGCTTTCTTT. Translated: CAWSWAAEAFF.

This clone has a handful of counts. The chain joins TRBV18 to TRBJ2-7; D is possibly TRBD1 (6 bases). Germline V gives CDR1 KGHSH, CDR2 LQKENI. Trimming cost V 3 bases and J 3 bases, with 9 bases left between them. CDR3 length: 13 residues. The CDR3 nucleotides read TGTGCCAGCTCACCTATGGACAGCTACGAGCAGTACTTC. Amino acid sequence: CASSPMDSYEQYF.

As concerns this clone: At one end the junction does not follow the germline gene, possibly because of a read error. The chain combines TRBV18 with TRBJ1-1; the D gene is possibly TRBD1 (5 bases). The CDR3 sequence is 12 residues long. Germline values: CDR1 KGHSH, CDR2 LQKENI. CDR3 in amino acids: CASAPRGTEAFF. The CDR3 DNA follows: TGTGCCAGCGCACCGCGGGGGACTGAAGCTTTCTTT. Full variable domain (remainder filled in from reference TRBV18 and TRBJ1-1): NAGVMQNPRHLVRRRGQEARLRCSPMKGHSHVYWYRQLPEEGLKFMVYLQKENIIDESGMPKERFSAEFPKEGPSILRIQQVVRGDSAAYFCASAPRGTEAFFGQGTRLTVV.

The sample holds many counts of this clone. The CDR3 DNA follows: TGTGCCACCAGCGCCCGGGCCCCGGGACGAACCGGGGAGCTGTTTTTT. This gives the protein CATSARAPGRTGELFF. The rearrangement joins TRBV15 to TRBJ2-2; D tentatively reads TRBD1 or TRBD2 (5 bases each). Trimming took off 5 bases at V and 5 bases at J, with 18 bases between the two ends. The V gene's germline CDR1 is LNHNV and CDR2 YYDKDF (reference sequence). CDR3 length: 16 amino acids.

This sequence joins TRBV9 and TRBJ2-5; TRBD1 agrees at 7 bases. CDR1 is SGDLS and CDR2 is YYNGEE in the germline V gene. Losses at the gene ends were 4 bases for V and 4 bases for J; bases not matched to a gene: 10. This CDR3 has 15 residues. CDR3: CASSLREGAGETQYF. CDR3 coding DNA: TGTGCCAGCAGCCTTAGAGAGGGGGCTGGAGAGACCCAGTACTTC.